Here is one T cell receptor (beta chain) with its context. Per the germline V gene, CDR1 is MNHEY and CDR2 is SMNVEV (reference sequence). CDR3 length equals 14 residues. V dropped 6 bases and J dropped 8; count of bases not matched to a gene: 6. This sample was taken from a study of blood T cell repertoires in COVID-19. This study enrolled people aged roughly 18 to 100 from approximately 24 US geographic areas. Two negative PCRs, clearance, or symptom resolution were required of recovered Cohort 3 donors. In the original processing: It was from reference gene primer amplification that nucleated cell counts were estimated. Sequencing used immunoSEQ multiplex PCR; TCRdb keeps in-frame clones, though not all of them. V and J calls and clone size come straight from that table; D and trimming were deduced from the DNA. The repertoire consists of approximately 220,000 clones, with 84% occurring once and the leading ten covering approximately 7.3%.

The rearrangement uses TRBV27 and TRBJ1-4, with 10 bases lining up with TRBD1. The sequencing input was PBMCs or T cells enriched from blood (not recorded which). The sequence came from a woman aged 40 to 50 who had recovered from COVID-19. CDR3 sequence (DNA): TGTGCCAGCAGACGACAGGGGGCTGGAGAAAAACTGTTTTTT. Protein sequence: CASRRQGAGEKLFF.